This TCR beta chain originates from a study of blood T cell repertoires in COVID-19. CDR1 and CDR2 from the germline V gene are KGHDR and SFDVKD. CDR3 length: 14 amino acids. The V end was cut by 5 bases, the J end by 4 bases, with 10 bases between. TCRdb's copy holds only in-frame clones and misses some; the assay was immunoSEQ multiplex PCR. The repertoire holds 120,000 or so clones, with around 80% as singletons. This sequence was found in a man aged 55 to 70 with active or convalescent COVID-19. Sequencing was done on a sample of peripheral blood. The chain links TRBV24-1 to TRBJ2-2; no clear D gene. The CDR3, as DNA: TGTGCCACCAGTGCCTCGATACTCACCGGGGAGCTGTTTTTT. Translation gives CATSASILTGELFF.